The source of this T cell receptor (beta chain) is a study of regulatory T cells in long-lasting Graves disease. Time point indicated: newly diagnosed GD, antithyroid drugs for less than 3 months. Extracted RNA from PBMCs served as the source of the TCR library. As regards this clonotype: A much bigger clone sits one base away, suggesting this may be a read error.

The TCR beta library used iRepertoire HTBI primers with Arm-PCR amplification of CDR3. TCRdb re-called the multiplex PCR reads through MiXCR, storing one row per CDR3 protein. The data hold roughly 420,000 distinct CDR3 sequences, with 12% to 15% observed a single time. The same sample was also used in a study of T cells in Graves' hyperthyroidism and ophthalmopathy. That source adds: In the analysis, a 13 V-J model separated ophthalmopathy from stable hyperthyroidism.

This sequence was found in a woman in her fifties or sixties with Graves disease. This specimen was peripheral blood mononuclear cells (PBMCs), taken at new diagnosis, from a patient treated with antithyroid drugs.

The chain's CDR3 is CASSSNGQPGSYGQYF. As DNA, the CDR3 is TGTGCCAGCAGCTCCAACGGACAGCCGGGGTCCTACGGGCAGTACTTC. The chain links TRBV7-2 to TRBJ2-7; TRBD1 might be the D (6 bases). This CDR3 contains 16 residues. The V gene's germline CDR1 is SGHTA and CDR2 FQGNSA.